The clone carrying this T cell receptor (beta chain) was observed at least ten times. TCRdb used MiXCR to reprocess the 5' RACE reads, holding one entry per CDR3 protein. Of nearly 55,000 distinct CDR3 sequences listed, 17% are singletons. Trimming left V 4 bases short and J 8 bases short, with 15 bases between. This CDR3 spans 15 amino acids. CDR1 and CDR2 (germline): SGHTA, FQGNSA. Sample: naive CD4+ T cells sorted from blood. Subset: naive CD4+ T cells, CD4+CD45RA+CD25-. The gene calls are TRBV7-2 and TRBJ1-6; D might be TRBD1 (6 bases). The source is a female donor with breast cancer. CDR3 residues: CASSYGQPDYSPLHF. For the CDR3, the DNA is TGTGCCAGCAGCTACGGACAGCCGGACTATTCACCCCTCCACTTT.